A single sample gave rise to the 5 T cell receptor beta chains below, sequenced in a study of Tregs in tolerant kidney transplant recipients (dated by TCRdb to the late 2010s). Library method: the immunoSEQ multiplex PCR assay. TCRdb re-hosts the immuneACCESS table, in-frame sequences only. Its copies lack some clones; in the studies checked, an unresolved V gene accounts for under half of them, and the cause for the rest is not known. For this sample there are more than 95,000 clones; roughly 92% appear just once. The ten largest make up roughly 0.63% of the sample. Sequencing was carried out using CD4+ T cells from blood. The receptors were gathered from a human donor in good health.

This chain uses TRBV30 with TRBJ1-6, with D possibly TRBD1 on 5 matching bases. Germline V CDR1 and CDR2: GTSNPN, SVGIG (reference sequence). V was clipped by 2 bases and J by 16 bases, with 12 bases between them. This CDR3 spans 11 amino acids. CDR3 sequence: CAWSMTAALHF. The CDR3 DNA sequence: TGTGCCTGGAGTATGACAGCCGCACTCCACTTT. Full variable domain (rest looked up from reference TRBV30 and TRBJ1-6): SQTIHQWPATLVQPVGSPLSLECTVEGTSNPNLYWYRQAAGRGLQLLFYSVGIGQISSEVPQNLSASRPQDRQFILSSKKLLLSDSGFYLCAWSMTAALHFGNGTRLTVT.

The rearrangement links TRBV6-1 to TRBJ1-5; a possible D gene is TRBD1 (6 bases). CDR1 and CDR2 from the germline V gene are MNHNS and SASEGT. V gave up 2 bases and J gave up 2 bases, with 16 bases separating them. CDR3 length: 17 amino acids. The CDR3 loop reads CASSEPDSRGGNQPQHF. In DNA form, the CDR3 reads TGTGCCAGCAGTGAACCGGACAGTCGGGGTGGCAATCAGCCCCAGCATTTT.

The rearrangement links TRBV11-2 to TRBJ1-1, with D possibly being TRBD1 (6 bases). Trimming removed 7 bases at V and 11 bases at J, with 20 bases between. There are 13 residues in the CDR3. Germline CDR1 reads SGHAT; CDR2 reads FQNNGV. CDR3 in amino acids: CASIGVYRVRAFF. The CDR3 region has the DNA TGTGCCAGCATCGGGGTCTACAGGGTTCGGGCTTTCTTT.

Concerning this clone: Other DNA sequences in the sample encode the same CDR3. V and J are TRBV5-1 and TRBJ2-7; 16 bases match TRBD2. J was trimmed by 2 bases and V by 2 bases; bases with no gene match: 1. The CDR3 totals 16 residues. The V gene's germline CDR1 is SGHRS and CDR2 YFSETQ. The CDR3 nucleotides are TGCGCCAGCAGCTTAGGGACTAGCGGGGGGGCCTACGAGCAGTACTTC. The encoded protein is CASSLGTSGGAYEQYF.

J is TRBJ1-1 and V is TRBV15; D is unresolved. V gave up 0 bases and J gave up 3 bases, with 11 bases separating them. CDR3 length: 15 amino acids. The germline V gene has CDR1 LNHNV and CDR2 YYDKDF (reference sequence). The CDR3 reads CATSRDPGRDTEAFF. The CDR3 region has the DNA TGTGCCACCAGCAGAGATCCCGGGAGGGACACTGAAGCTTTCTTT.